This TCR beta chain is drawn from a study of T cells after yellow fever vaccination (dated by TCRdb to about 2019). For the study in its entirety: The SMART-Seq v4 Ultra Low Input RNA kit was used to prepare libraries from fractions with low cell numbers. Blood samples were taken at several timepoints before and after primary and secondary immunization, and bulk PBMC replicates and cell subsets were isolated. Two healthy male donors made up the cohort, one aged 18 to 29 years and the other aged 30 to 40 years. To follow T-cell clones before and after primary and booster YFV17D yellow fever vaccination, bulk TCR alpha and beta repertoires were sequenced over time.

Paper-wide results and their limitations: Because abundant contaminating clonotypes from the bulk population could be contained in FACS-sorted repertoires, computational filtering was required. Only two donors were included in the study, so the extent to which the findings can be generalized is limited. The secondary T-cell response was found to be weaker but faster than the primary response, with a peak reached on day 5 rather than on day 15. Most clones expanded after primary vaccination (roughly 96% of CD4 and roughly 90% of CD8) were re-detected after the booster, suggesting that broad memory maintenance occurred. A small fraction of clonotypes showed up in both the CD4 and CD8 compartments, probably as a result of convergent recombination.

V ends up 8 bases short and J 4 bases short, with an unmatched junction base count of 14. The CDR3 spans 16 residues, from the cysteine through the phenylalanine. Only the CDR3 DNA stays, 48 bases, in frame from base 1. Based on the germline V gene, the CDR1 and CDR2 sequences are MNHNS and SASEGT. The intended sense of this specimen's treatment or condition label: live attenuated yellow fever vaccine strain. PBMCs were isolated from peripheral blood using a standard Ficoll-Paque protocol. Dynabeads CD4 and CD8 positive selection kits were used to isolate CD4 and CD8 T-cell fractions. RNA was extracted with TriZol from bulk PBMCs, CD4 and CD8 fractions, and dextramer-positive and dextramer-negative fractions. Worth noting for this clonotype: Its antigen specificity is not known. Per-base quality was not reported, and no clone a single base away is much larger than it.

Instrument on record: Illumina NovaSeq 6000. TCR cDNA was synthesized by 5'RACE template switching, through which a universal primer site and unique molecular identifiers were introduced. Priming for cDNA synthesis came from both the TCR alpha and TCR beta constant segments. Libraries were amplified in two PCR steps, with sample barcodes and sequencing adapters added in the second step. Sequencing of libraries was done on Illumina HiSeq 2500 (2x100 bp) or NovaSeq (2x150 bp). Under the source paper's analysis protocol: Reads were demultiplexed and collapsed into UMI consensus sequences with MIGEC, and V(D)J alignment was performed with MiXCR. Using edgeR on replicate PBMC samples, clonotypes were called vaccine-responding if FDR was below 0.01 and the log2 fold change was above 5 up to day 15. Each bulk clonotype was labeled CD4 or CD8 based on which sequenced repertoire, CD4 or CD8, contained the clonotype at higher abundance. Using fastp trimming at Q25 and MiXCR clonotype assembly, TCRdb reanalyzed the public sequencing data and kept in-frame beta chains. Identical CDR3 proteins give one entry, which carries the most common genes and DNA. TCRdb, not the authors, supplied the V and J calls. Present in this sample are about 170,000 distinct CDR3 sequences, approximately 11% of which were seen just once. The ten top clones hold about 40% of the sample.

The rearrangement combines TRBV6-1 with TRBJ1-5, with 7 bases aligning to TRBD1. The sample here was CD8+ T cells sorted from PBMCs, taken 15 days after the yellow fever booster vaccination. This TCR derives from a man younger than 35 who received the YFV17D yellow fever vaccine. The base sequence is TGTGCCAGCGGAGTCCTGACAGGGACGGGAAATCAGCCCCAGCATTTT. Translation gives CASGVLTGTGNQPQHF.